This entry lists 29 T cell receptor beta chains sequenced from one sample in a study of human T cells and chemical hapten exposure. The starting material, unfractionated whole blood, was used for total RNA extraction. TCRdb used MiXCR to reprocess the 5' RACE reads, holding one entry per CDR3 protein. This table holds some 150,000 distinct CDR3 sequences, 4.1% found once. These TCRs come from a female donor in good health.

This clonotype has more than one count but fewer than ten. The V and J genes are TRBV11-3 and TRBJ2-1; 8 nucleotides match TRBD1. CDR1 is SGHNT and CDR2 is YENEEA in the germline V gene. Losses at the gene ends were 5 bases for V and 13 bases for J; bases not matched to a gene: 4. The CDR3 is 11 amino acids. The CDR3 loop reads CASSKDRDQFF. The DNA of the CDR3 is TGTGCCAGCAGCAAGGACAGGGACCAGTTCTTC.

This clonotype was counted many times. This chain joins TRBV20-1 and TRBJ2-7, with D unclear. The CDR3 is 12 residues long. CDR1 and CDR2 from the germline V gene are DFQATT and SNEGSKA (reference sequence). V gave up 4 bases and J gave up 2 bases, with 9 bases separating them. CDR3 in DNA: TGCAGTGCTACTGAACAGACCTACGAGCAGTACTTC. Translation gives CSATEQTYEQYF.

A note on this clonotype: With a much larger clone just one base away, this may be a read error. The DNA of the CDR3 is TGCAGTGCTACCGGCGGGGACTACGAGCGGTACTTC. Its translation is CSATGGDYERYF. V is TRBV20-1 and J is TRBJ2-7, with 7 bases that match TRBD2. Per the germline V gene, CDR1 is DFQATT and CDR2 is SNEGSKA (reference sequence). The CDR3 runs to 12 residues.

This clonotype turned up a few times. The rearrangement links TRBV29-1 to TRBJ2-7; D may be TRBD2 (6 bases). CDR1 is SQVTM, CDR2 ANQGSEA, per germline. The CDR3 contains 13 residues. The V gene lost 4 bases and the J gene lost 0 bases, with 10 bases spanning the gap. CDR3 coding DNA: TGCAGCGTTGGAGACGGGAGCTCCTACGAGCAGTACTTC. Translating gives CSVGDGSSYEQYF.

This clonotype was found many times. The chain recombines TRBV7-2 with TRBJ2-5; 10 bases fit TRBD2. The CDR3 has 17 residues. The germline V gene encodes CDR1 SGHTA and CDR2 FQGNSA. After removal of 1 base from V and 1 base from J, the junction contained 6 bases not matched to a gene. This chain's CDR3 is CASSLGGSGGLQETQYF. As DNA, the CDR3 is TGTGCCAGCAGCTTAGGGGGTAGCGGGGGGCTCCAAGAGACCCAGTACTTC.

J is TRBJ2-7 and V is TRBV7-9; possibly TRBD1 for D (5 bases). This CDR3 region has 13 residues. Deletions cut 3 bases from V and 5 bases from J, with 11 bases between. Germline V gives CDR1 SEHNR, CDR2 FQNEAQ (reference sequence). CDR3 residues: CASSLLGADEQYF. In DNA, the CDR3 is TGTGCCAGCAGCTTGTTAGGGGCCGACGAGCAGTACTTC. Based on the CDR3 plus reference TRBV7-9 and TRBJ2-7, the full variable domain is DTGVSQNPRHKITKRGQNVTFRCDPISEHNRLYWYRQTLGQGPEFLTYFQNEAQLEKSRLLSDRFSAERPKGSFSTLEIQRTEQGDSAMYLCASSLLGADEQYFGPGTRLTVT.

This clonotype was recorded many times. The rearrangement uses TRBV7-9 and TRBJ2-1, with TRBD2 matching over 8 bases. From germline, CDR1 is SEHNR and CDR2 FQNEAQ (reference sequence). The CDR3 contains 15 residues. The V segment lost 5 bases and the J segment 6 bases; nucleotides outside the gene matches: 9. The CDR3 nucleotides are TGTGCCAGCAGCCAGGGGAGCGGGGGATCCAATGAGCAGTTCTTC. Translated: CASSQGSGGSNEQFF.

This clonotype appeared many times. This sequence joins TRBV7-2 and TRBJ2-7; D gene unclear. Germline loops: CDR1 SGHTA, CDR2 FQGNSA. Trimming pared 4 bases from V and 2 bases from J, leaving 12 bases between. This CDR3 is 14 amino acids long. The CDR3 region is CASSSVGWAYEQYF. The CDR3 DNA follows: TGTGCCAGCAGCTCGGTGGGCTGGGCCTACGAGCAGTACTTC.

This clonotype has ten or more counts. V usage is TRBV12-3 or TRBV12-4 and J usage is TRBJ1-1, with 7 bases that match TRBD1. The junction had 6 bases not matched to a gene; V was cut back by 7 bases and J by 1 base. The CDR3 extends over 14 amino acids. The CDR3 DNA follows: TGTGCCAGCAAGACACAGGGGAGGAACACTGAAGCTTTCTTT. Its protein is CASKTQGRNTEAFF.

This clonotype was recorded many times. The chain uses TRBV18 and TRBJ2-1; perhaps TRBD1 as D (6 bases). CDR1 and CDR2 (germline): KGHSH, LQKENI. V was shortened by 3 bases and J by 8 bases, with 23 bases between the two germline ends. The CDR3 is made up of 17 amino acids. Here the CDR3 reads CASSPTRGHQKSDEQFF. The CDR3 nucleotides read TGTGCCAGCTCACCCACACGGGGACACCAAAAATCCGATGAGCAGTTCTTC.

Worth noting for this clonotype: Being one base from a much bigger clone, this may be a read error. The CDR3 does not end in the conserved phenylalanine or tryptophan, so this is likely a read error. The V and J genes are TRBV12-3 or TRBV12-4 and TRBJ2-7; TRBD1 aligns across 7 bases. CDR3 size: 13 residues. V lost 6 bases and J lost 3; bases outside the gene matches: 5. The CDR3 DNA sequence: TGTGCCAGCAGGGGGGACAGCCACTACGAGCAGTACTTA. It yields the protein CASRGDSHYEQYL.

V is TRBV20-1 and J is TRBJ2-3, with a weak D call TRBD2 (6 bases). The germline V and J ends were trimmed by 4 bases and 0 bases, with 14 bases remaining between them. Germline loops: CDR1 DFQATT, CDR2 SNEGSKA (reference sequence). The CDR3 runs to 15 residues. The CDR3 DNA sequence: TGCAGTGCTATCCCTGTCCGGGGGAGCACAGATACGCAGTATTTT. Its protein product is CSAIPVRGSTDTQYF.

This clonotype has ten or more counts. This chain connects TRBV24-1 to TRBJ2-6, with 8 bases identical to TRBD1. There are 17 residues in the CDR3. From germline, CDR1 is KGHDR and CDR2 SFDVKD. J gave up 1 base and V 4 bases, and 5 bases lay outside the gene matches. The CDR3, as DNA: TGTGCCACCAGTGAGCATCGGACAGGGTCTGGGGCCAACGTCCTGACTTTC. Translated, it gives CATSEHRTGSGANVLTF.

The V call is TRBV12-3 or TRBV12-4, the J call TRBJ1-6, with D uncertain. Deletions cut 4 bases from V and 3 bases from J, with 7 bases between. CDR3 size: 14 residues. The CDR3 bases are TGTGCCAGCAGTTCAAGCTACTATAATTCACCCCTCCACTTT. Amino acid sequence: CASSSSYYNSPLHF.

This clonotype was found many times. V usage is TRBV9 and J usage is TRBJ2-3, with 9 bases identical to TRBD2. Germline values: CDR1 SGDLS, CDR2 YYNGEE. The CDR3 has 15 amino acids. With 0 bases clipped from V and 4 bases from J, the junction kept 3 bases outside the gene matches. As DNA, the CDR3 is TGTGCCAGCAGCGTAGGCGGGGGGGCAGCAGATACGCAGTATTTT. The encoded protein is CASSVGGGAADTQYF. The full variable domain, rest sourced from reference TRBV9 and TRBJ2-3, is DSGVTQTPKHLITATGQRVTLRCSPRSGDLSVYWYQQSLDQGLQFLIQYYNGEERAKGNILERFSAQQFPDLHSELNLSSLELGDSALYFCASSVGGGAADTQYFGPGTRLTVL.

This clonotype appeared many times. This rearrangement joins TRBV4-1 to TRBJ1-1; no clear D. The V gene's germline CDR1 is MGHRA and CDR2 YSYEKL. Trimming left V 2 bases short and J 2 bases short, with 15 bases between. CDR3 size: 16 residues. CDR3 coding DNA: TGCGCCAGCAGCCAATTCCCCTCAAGGGTAAACACTGAAGCTTTCTTT. This codes for CASSQFPSRVNTEAFF.

The CDR3 spells CASSLRSDYSYEQYF. The CDR3 nucleotides are TGTGCCAGCAGCTTACGATCGGACTATTCCTACGAGCAGTACTTC. The rearrangement uses TRBV7-2 and TRBJ2-7, with D tentatively TRBD2 (6 bases). Germline V CDR1 and CDR2: SGHTA, FQGNSA. V dropped 2 bases and J dropped 1 base, with 12 bases sitting between them. CDR3 size: 15 residues.

The sample holds many counts of this clonotype. The rearrangement joins TRBV21-1 to TRBJ1-5. TRBV21-1 is a documented pseudogene. CDR3 size: 16 residues. CDR3 protein: CASRPRERARNQPQHF. CDR3 nucleotide sequence: TGTGCCAGCCGACCCAGGGAGAGGGCCCGAAATCAGCCCCAGCATTTT.

This clonotype came up many times. The chain joins TRBV10-3 to TRBJ2-7; D could derive from TRBD1 or TRBD2 (5 bases each). This CDR3 is built from 16 residues. Trimming took 1 base from V and 3 from J, leaving 16 bases between them. Germline V gene data show CDR1 as ENHRY and CDR2 as SYGVKD. The CDR3 DNA reads TGTGCCATCAGTGAGTGGGACCATCCCTCTAACTACGAGCAGTACTTC. Translation gives CAISEWDHPSNYEQYF.

This clonotype has at least ten counts. The chain links TRBV6-6 to TRBJ2-1; D could derive from TRBD1 or TRBD2 (5 bases each). Trimming took 2 bases from V and 6 from J, leaving 17 bases between them. Germline V gene sequence: CDR1 MNHNY, CDR2 SVGAGI (reference sequence). The CDR3 sequence is 16 residues long. The CDR3 protein is CASSYGAGGVSNEQFF. The CDR3, as DNA: TGTGCCAGCAGTTACGGGGCAGGAGGAGTATCCAATGAGCAGTTCTTC.

The rearrangement links TRBV20-1 to TRBJ1-1, with D maybe TRBD1 (5 bases). Germline lookup yields CDR1 DFQATT and CDR2 SNEGSKA (reference sequence). V lost 2 bases and J 8 bases, leaving 9 bases between the germline ends. The CDR3 contains 11 residues. The CDR3 DNA sequence: TGCAGTGCTAGACGATGGGGGGAAGCTTTCTTT. It encodes CSARRWGEAFF.

This clonotype showed up many times. CDR3: CASSPNAPGTTDTQYF. The CDR3 DNA reads TGTGCCAGCAGCCCTAACGCCCCCGGGACCACAGATACGCAGTATTTT. The V gene is TRBV3-1, the J gene TRBJ2-3; D is tentatively TRBD1 or TRBD2 (5 bases each). Germline CDR1 is LGHDT and CDR2 is YNNKEL (reference sequence). CDR3 length equals 16 residues. V shed 4 bases and J shed 2 bases, with 16 bases lying between them.

This clonotype appeared many times. V and J are TRBV7-9 and TRBJ2-2; a weak D match, TRBD1 (6 bases). Trimming took 6 bases from V and 5 from J, leaving 16 bases between them. Germline CDR1 SEHNR, CDR2 FQNEAQ (reference sequence). CDR3 length equals 15 residues. The CDR3 protein is CASSTGTKGTGELFF. CDR3 in DNA: TGTGCCAGCAGTACCGGGACAAAGGGGACCGGGGAGCTGTTTTTT.

This clonotype occurred a few times. CDR3 bases: TGTGCCAGCAGCTCCGGGACAGGGGGGACAGATACGCAGTATTTT. This encodes CASSSGTGGTDTQYF. The V call is TRBV11-2, the J call TRBJ2-3; 11 bases map to TRBD1. CDR3 length equals 15 residues. From germline, CDR1 is SGHAT and CDR2 FQNNGV. J was trimmed by 3 bases and V by 4 bases; bases with no gene match: 3.

The rearrangement uses TRBV6-5 and TRBJ1-2, with 11 bases aligning to TRBD1. The junction had 9 bases not matched to a gene; V was cut back by 8 bases and J by 7 bases. Germline V gene lookup returns CDR1 MNHEY and CDR2 SVGAGI. The CDR3 contains 14 residues. The CDR3 spells CASRTGTGGCGYTF. CDR3 nucleotides: TGTGCCAGCCGAACCGGGACAGGGGGTTGTGGCTACACCTTC.

The J gene is TRBJ2-4, the V gene TRBV5-4, with D possibly TRBD1 on 5 matching bases. Germline V gene lookup returns CDR1 SGHNT and CDR2 YYREEE (reference sequence). V was cut by 0 bases and J by 6 bases, with 7 bases left in between. The CDR3 totals 13 residues. CDR3 protein: CASSLEGLNIQYF. CDR3 coding DNA: TGTGCCAGCAGCTTGGAGGGGTTAAACATTCAGTACTTC.

This clonotype was picked up many times. V usage is TRBV6-1 and J usage is TRBJ2-6; D ambiguous. V was cut by 2 bases and J by 1 base, with 3 bases left in between. The length of the CDR3 is 14 residues. Germline-derived CDR1 and CDR2 are MNHNS and SASEGT. The CDR3 loop is CASSERSGANVLTF. The DNA for the CDR3 is TGTGCCAGCAGTGAACGTTCTGGGGCCAACGTCCTGACTTTC.

The table lists this clonotype with many counts. The rearrangement joins TRBV7-2 to TRBJ1-2, with no clear D. The CDR3 spans 12 residues. V was clipped by 1 base and J by 9 bases, with 9 bases between them. Germline CDR1 reads SGHTA; CDR2 reads FQGNSA. The CDR3 region is CASSLDRYRYTF. The CDR3 DNA follows: TGTGCCAGCAGCTTAGATCGATACCGCTACACCTTC.

This clonotype was recorded many times. This chain uses TRBV29-1 with TRBJ2-3, with D possibly being TRBD1 (6 bases). V gave up 6 bases and J gave up 0 bases, with 13 bases separating them. The CDR3 loop spans 14 amino acids. The germline V gene encodes CDR1 SQVTM and CDR2 ANQGSEA. The CDR3 nucleotides are TGCAGCGTCTTGAGGGGACAAAGCACAGATACGCAGTATTTT. Protein: CSVLRGQSTDTQYF.